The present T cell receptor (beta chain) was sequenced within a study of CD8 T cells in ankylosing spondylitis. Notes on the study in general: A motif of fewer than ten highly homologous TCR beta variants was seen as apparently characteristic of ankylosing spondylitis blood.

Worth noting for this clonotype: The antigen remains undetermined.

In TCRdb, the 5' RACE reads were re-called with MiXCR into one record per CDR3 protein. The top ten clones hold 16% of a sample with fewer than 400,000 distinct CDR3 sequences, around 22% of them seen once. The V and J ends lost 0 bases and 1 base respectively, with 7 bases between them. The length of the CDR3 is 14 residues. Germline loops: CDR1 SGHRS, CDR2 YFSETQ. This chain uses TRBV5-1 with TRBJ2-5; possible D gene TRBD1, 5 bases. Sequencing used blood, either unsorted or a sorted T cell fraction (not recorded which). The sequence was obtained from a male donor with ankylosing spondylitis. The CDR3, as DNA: TGCGCCAGCAGCTTGGTAGGGGTCCAAGAGACCCAGTACTTC. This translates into CASSLVGVQETQYF.